Following are 11 T cell receptor beta chains from one sample sequenced in a study of blood T cell repertoires in COVID-19. Produced via immunoSEQ multiplex PCR; TCRdb's table is partial and in-frame only. The sample lists about 80,000 clones; around 85% were seen once. Sequences were obtained from peripheral blood. These TCRs come from a man aged 45-60 years with COVID-19, enrolled during active disease.

The V call is TRBV6-6, the J call TRBJ1-1; D not certain. The CDR3 totals 11 residues. Trimming removed 7 bases from V and 2 bases from J, with 5 bases in between. Germline V gene sequence: CDR1 MNHNY, CDR2 SVGAGI (reference sequence). The DNA for the CDR3 is TGTGCCAGCATTAAAAACACTGAAGCTTTCTTT. It specifies CASIKNTEAFF.

The genes are TRBV4-1 and TRBJ1-2; 8 bases line up with TRBD1. The CDR3 length is 18 residues. Germline loops: CDR1 MGHRA, CDR2 YSYEKL. The trim removed 0 bases at V and 0 bases at J, leaving 9 bases unmatched. The CDR3 loop reads CASSQDPTGANPNYGYTF. As DNA, the CDR3 is TGCGCCAGCAGCCAAGATCCGACAGGGGCGAATCCTAACTATGGCTACACCTTC.

The chain is built from TRBV6-5 and TRBJ2-7; no clear D gene. V shed 4 bases and J shed 2 bases, with 3 bases lying between them. The CDR3 length is 11 residues. Germline CDR1 is MNHEY and CDR2 is SVGAGI. The CDR3 bases are TGTGCCAGCAGTTCCACCTACGAGCAGTACTTC. Its protein product is CASSSTYEQYF.

V gene TRBV18 combines with J gene TRBJ2-1; the D is unclear. V lost 2 bases and J lost 2, with 13 bases in between. The CDR3 runs 16 residues. Looked up from germline, CDR1 is KGHSH and CDR2 is LQKENI. The CDR3 reads CASSPGRRLPYNEQFF. CDR3 sequence (DNA): TGTGCCAGCTCACCAGGGCGCCGCCTGCCCTACAATGAGCAGTTCTTC.

The chain combines TRBV5-1 with TRBJ2-7; possible D gene TRBD1, 6 bases. The germline gives CDR1 SGHRS, CDR2 YFSETQ. Trimming pared 1 base from V and 6 bases from J, leaving 14 bases between. The CDR3 extends over 14 amino acids. CDR3 in DNA: TGCGCCAGCAGCTTGTTGGACAGAAACTCCGAGCAGTACTTC. Protein sequence: CASSLLDRNSEQYF.

CDR3 DNA: TGTGCCAGCTCACGAGAGATTAGCAGCACAGATACGCAGTATTTT. Translated, it gives CASSREISSTDTQYF. The V gene is TRBV18, the J gene TRBJ2-3; D unclear. The V end lost 4 bases, the J end lost 0 bases, and 11 bases lay between the germline ends. The CDR3 has 15 residues. The germline gives CDR1 KGHSH, CDR2 LQKENI. Full variable domain (remainder filled in from reference TRBV18 and TRBJ2-3): NAGVMQNPRHLVRRRGQEARLRCSPMKGHSHVYWYRQLPEEGLKFMVYLQKENIIDESGMPKERFSAEFPKEGPSILRIQQVVRGDSAAYFCASSREISSTDTQYFGPGTRLTVL.

This clone has only one observation. This sequence joins TRBV6-7 and TRBJ1-1, with unresolved D. TRBV6-7 is an ORF, and what it does is uncertain. The V and J ends lost 8 bases and 6 bases respectively, with 13 bases between them. The CDR3 extends over 12 amino acids. Here the CDR3 reads CASHPLRSEAFF. The CDR3, as DNA: TGTGCCAGCCACCCTTTGAGATCTGAAGCTTTCTTT.

The chain carries TRBV9 and TRBJ2-5; TRBD2 matches 9 bases. Germline V gene sequence: CDR1 SGDLS, CDR2 YYNGEE. Trimming took 6 bases from V and 5 from J; bases not matched to a gene: 11. CDR3 length equals 15 residues. The CDR3 DNA sequence: TGTGCCAGCAACAGGGTAGCGGGAGCGGGGGAGACCCAGTACTTC. Translation: CASNRVAGAGETQYF.

The chain joins TRBV7-2 to TRBJ2-3; TRBD2 might be the D (6 bases). Germline CDR1 SGHTA, CDR2 FQGNSA. CDR3 length equals 15 residues. V shed 5 bases and J shed 1 base, with 13 bases lying between them. The CDR3 loop is CASSPGRVGTDTQYF. Written as DNA, the CDR3 is TGTGCCAGCAGCCCCGGGAGAGTCGGCACAGATACGCAGTATTTT. Combining the CDR3 with reference TRBV7-2 and TRBJ2-3 gives the whole variable domain GAGVSQSPSNKVTEKGKDVELRCDPISGHTALYWYRQSLGQGLEFLIYFQGNSAPDKSGLPSDRFSAERTGGSVSTLTIQRTQQEDSAVYLCASSPGRVGTDTQYFGPGTRLTVL.

The chain is built from TRBV19 and TRBJ2-6; no definite D call. This CDR3 is 14 amino acids long. Germline-derived CDR1 and CDR2 are LNHDA and SQIVND (reference sequence). Between the trimmed V and J ends, which lost 7 bases and 0 bases, there was a span of 7 bases. CDR3 bases: TGTGCCAGTATCGGGTACTCTGGGGCCAACGTCCTGACTTTC. Translating it yields CASIGYSGANVLTF.

The chain combines TRBV5-1 with TRBJ2-4, with D possibly being TRBD1 (6 bases). CDR3 length: 10 amino acids. Germline CDR1 is SGHRS and CDR2 is YFSETQ. V lost 10 bases, J lost 9 bases, and 11 bases lay in between. In nucleotides, the CDR3 is TGCGCCCACAGGGACGGCATTCAGTACTTC. Its protein is CAHRDGIQYF. Looking up the rest from reference TRBV5-1 and TRBJ2-4 gives the full variable domain: KAGVTQTPRYLIKTRGQQVTLSCSPISGHRSVSWYQQTPGQGLQFLFEYFSETQRNKGNFPGRFSGRQFSNSRSEMNVSTLELGDSALYLCAHRDGIQYFGAGTRLSVL.